The rows below give T cell receptor beta chains drawn from one sample of a study of early T cells in non-severe SARS-CoV-2 infection. TCRdb itself ran the 5' RACE reads through MiXCR, one entry per CDR3 protein. The table includes tens of thousands of distinct CDR3 sequences, 5.5% to 6.5% detected once. The sequences come from whole blood, collected at baseline. These receptors all stem from an adult who was a healthcare worker with PCR-confirmed SARS-CoV-2 infection or an uninfected control (not recorded which). The CDR3 runs from the conserved cysteine through the conserved F or W. Fields, in order: D gene, J gene, V gene, clone size, CDR3 protein, CDR3 DNA. A D gene is named only where the DNA matches it firmly. Size values are once, few and many counts, or a class for expanded clones, and some rows have none.

>.|TRBJ2-3|TRBV27|few
CASSMDGSTDTQYF
TGTGCCAGCAGTATGGACGGGAGCACAGATACGCAGTATTTT
>TRBD1|TRBJ1-2|TRBV12-3/TRBV12-4|.
CASSPIGTGNGYTF
TGTGCCAGCAGTCCTATTGGGACAGGGAATGGCTACACCTTC
>.|TRBJ1-6|TRBV28|.
CASSLNRRGSPLHF
TGTGCCAGCAGTTTAAACAGACGAGGTTCACCCCTCCACTTT
>TRBD1|TRBJ1-1|TRBV18|.
CASSPQRDRVTEAFF
TGTGCCAGCTCGCCCCAACGGGACAGGGTGACTGAAGCTTTCTTT
>TRBD2|TRBJ2-1|TRBV7-8|many
CASSRYLGLAGPNEQFF
TGTGCCAGCAGCAGATACCTGGGACTAGCGGGCCCCAATGAGCAGTTCTTC
>TRBD2|TRBJ2-5|TRBV29-1|many
CSVRLAGGRETQYF
TGCAGCGTGCGACTAGCGGGGGGGCGGGAGACCCAGTACTTC
>.|TRBJ2-3|TRBV7-2|.
CASSLDLVTDTQYF
TGTGCCAGCAGCTTAGATCTGGTCACAGATACGCAGTATTTT
>.|TRBJ2-1|TRBV7-2|many
CASSLGLGGLSDEQFF
TGTGCCAGCAGCTTAGGTCTGGGGGGCCTCTCGGATGAGCAGTTCTTC
>.|TRBJ2-7|TRBV7-9|many
CASSKQVSYEQYF
TGTGCCAGCAGCAAACAGGTGTCCTACGAGCAGTACTTC
>TRBD1|TRBJ2-2|TRBV6-2/TRBV6-3|many
CASSSHRDRGSTNTGELFF
TGTGCCAGCAGTAGCCACAGGGACAGGGGCTCTACGAACACCGGGGAGCTGTTTTTT